This T cell receptor (beta chain) was captured in a study of OX40 agonist ivuxolimab in advanced cancers. Study background: With ivuxolimab, an agonistic anti-OX40 (CD134) antibody, patients were treated. Dose-escalation patients suffered from hepatocellular carcinoma, melanoma, renal cell or head and neck cancer. Broader study findings: Expansion of clones was among the lowest in partial responders at 0.1-3.0 mg/kg. Dose levels from 0.1 to 3.0 mg/kg saw CD4+ and CD8+ blood T cells expand clonally by week 6.

Generated by immunoSEQ multiplex PCR, the TCRdb table keeps only in-frame clones and is missing some. Among 13,000 to 15,000 clones, 80% were seen once, and the ten largest hold about 35%. CDR3 length: 13 residues. Germline V gene data show CDR1 as SGHVS and CDR2 as FNYEAQ. The germline V and J ends were trimmed by 1 base and 3 bases, with 7 bases remaining between them. In regard to this clone: The antigen is unknown.

The receptor was isolated from an adult with an advanced solid tumor such as melanoma, head and neck, liver or kidney cancer. J is TRBJ2-7 and V is TRBV7-6, with D hard to call. Sequencing used CD4+ or CD8+ T cells sorted from blood, obtained in a trial of the OX40 agonist ivuxolimab. The CDR3 DNA sequence: TGTGCCAGCAGCTTAGGTCTAGACTACGAGCAGTACTTC. It translates to CASSLGLDYEQYF. Using reference TRBV7-6 and TRBJ2-7 for the parts outside the CDR3, the full variable domain is GAGVSQSPRYKVTKRGQDVALRCDPISGHVSLYWYRQALGQGPEFLTYFNYEAQQDKSGLPNDRFSAERPEGSISTLTIQRTEQRDSAMYRCASSLGLDYEQYFGPGTRLTVT.